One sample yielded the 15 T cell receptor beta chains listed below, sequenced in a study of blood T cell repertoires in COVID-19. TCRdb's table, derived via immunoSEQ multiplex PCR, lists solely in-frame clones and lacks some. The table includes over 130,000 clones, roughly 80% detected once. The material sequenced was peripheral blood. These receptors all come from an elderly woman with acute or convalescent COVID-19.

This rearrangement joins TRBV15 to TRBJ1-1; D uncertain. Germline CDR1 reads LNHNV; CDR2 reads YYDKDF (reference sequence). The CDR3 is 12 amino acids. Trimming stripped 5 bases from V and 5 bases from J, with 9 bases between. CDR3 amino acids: CATSRPGTEAFF. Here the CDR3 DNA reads TGTGCCACCAGCCGCCCGGGGACTGAAGCTTTCTTT.

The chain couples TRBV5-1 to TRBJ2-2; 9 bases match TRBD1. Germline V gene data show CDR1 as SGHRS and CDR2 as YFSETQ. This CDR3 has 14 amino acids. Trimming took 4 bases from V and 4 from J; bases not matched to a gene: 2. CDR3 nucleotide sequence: TGCGCCAGCAGCGGGGACAGGGTCACCGGGGAGCTGTTTTTT. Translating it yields CASSGDRVTGELFF.

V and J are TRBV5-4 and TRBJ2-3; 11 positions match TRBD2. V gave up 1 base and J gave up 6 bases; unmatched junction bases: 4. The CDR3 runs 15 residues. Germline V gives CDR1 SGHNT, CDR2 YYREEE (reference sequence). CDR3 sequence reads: CASSLSSGGDDTQYF. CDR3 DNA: TGTGCCAGCAGCTTGAGTAGCGGGGGGGACGATACGCAGTATTTT.

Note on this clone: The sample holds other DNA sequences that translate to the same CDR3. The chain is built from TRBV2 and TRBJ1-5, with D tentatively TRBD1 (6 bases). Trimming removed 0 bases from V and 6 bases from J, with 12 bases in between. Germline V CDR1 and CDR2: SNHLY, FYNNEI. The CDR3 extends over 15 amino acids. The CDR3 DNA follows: TGTGCCAGCAGTGAAGCGCGGGGGGCGGGTCAGCCCCAGCATTTT. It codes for CASSEARGAGQPQHF.

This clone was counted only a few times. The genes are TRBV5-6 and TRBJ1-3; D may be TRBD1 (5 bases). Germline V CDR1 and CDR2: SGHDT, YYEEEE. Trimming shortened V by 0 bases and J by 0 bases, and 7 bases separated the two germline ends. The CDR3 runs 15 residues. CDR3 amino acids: CASSLVQGSGNTIYF. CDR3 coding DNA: TGTGCCAGCAGCTTGGTTCAGGGCTCTGGAAACACCATATATTTT.

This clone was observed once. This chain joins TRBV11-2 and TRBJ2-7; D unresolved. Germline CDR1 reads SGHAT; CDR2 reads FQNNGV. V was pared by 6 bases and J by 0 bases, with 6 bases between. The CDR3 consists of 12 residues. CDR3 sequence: CASRSFSYEQYF. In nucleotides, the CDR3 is TGTGCCAGCAGGAGCTTCTCCTACGAGCAGTACTTC.

The CDR3 coding sequence is TGTGCCACCAGTGCGGGCAGGGGATCCTACGAGCAGTACTTC. This gives the protein CATSAGRGSYEQYF. This chain joins TRBV24-1 and TRBJ2-7; weak D call: TRBD1 (6 bases). The CDR3 is 14 residues long. With 5 bases removed from V and 1 base from J, the gap between germline ends came to 11 bases. Germline V gene data show CDR1 as KGHDR and CDR2 as SFDVKD.

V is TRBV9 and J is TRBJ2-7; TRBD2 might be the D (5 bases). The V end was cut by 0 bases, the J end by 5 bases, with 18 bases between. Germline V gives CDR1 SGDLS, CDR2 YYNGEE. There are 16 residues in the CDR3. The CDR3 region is CASSVDPAGPRDEQYF. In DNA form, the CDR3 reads TGTGCCAGCAGCGTAGATCCTGCGGGTCCTCGGGACGAGCAGTACTTC.

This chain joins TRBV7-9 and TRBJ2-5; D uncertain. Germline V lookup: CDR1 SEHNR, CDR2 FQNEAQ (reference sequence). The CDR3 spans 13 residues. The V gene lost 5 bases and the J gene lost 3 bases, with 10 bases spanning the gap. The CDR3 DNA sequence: TGTGCCAGCAGCGAAGCGCGCAAAGAGACCCAGTACTTC. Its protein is CASSEARKETQYF.

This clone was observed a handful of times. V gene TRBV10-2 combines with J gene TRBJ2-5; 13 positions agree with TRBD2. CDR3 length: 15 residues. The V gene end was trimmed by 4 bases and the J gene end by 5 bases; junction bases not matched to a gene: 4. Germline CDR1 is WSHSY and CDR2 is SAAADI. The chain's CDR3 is CASSGTSGSGETQYF. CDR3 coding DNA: TGCGCCAGCAGTGGGACTAGCGGGAGTGGGGAGACCCAGTACTTC.

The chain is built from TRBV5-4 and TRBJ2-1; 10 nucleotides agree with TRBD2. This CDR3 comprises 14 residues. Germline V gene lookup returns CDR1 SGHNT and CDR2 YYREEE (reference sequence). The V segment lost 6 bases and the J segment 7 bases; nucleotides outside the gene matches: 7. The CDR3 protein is CASTHSSGGNEQFF. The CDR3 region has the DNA TGTGCCAGCACCCATTCTAGCGGGGGAAATGAGCAGTTCTTC.

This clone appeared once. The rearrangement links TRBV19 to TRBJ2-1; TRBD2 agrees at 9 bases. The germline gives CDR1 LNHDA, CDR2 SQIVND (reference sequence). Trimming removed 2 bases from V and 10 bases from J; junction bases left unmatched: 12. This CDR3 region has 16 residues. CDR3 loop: CASSIPLGGGAREQFF. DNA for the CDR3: TGTGCCAGTAGTATACCGCTAGGCGGGGGGGCCCGGGAGCAGTTCTTC.

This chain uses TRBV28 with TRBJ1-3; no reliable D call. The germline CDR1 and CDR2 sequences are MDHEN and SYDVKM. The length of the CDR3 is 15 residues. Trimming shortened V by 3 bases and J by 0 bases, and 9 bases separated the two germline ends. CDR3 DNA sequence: TGTGCCAGCAGTTTCGAGGTAAACTCTGGAAACACCATATATTTT. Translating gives CASSFEVNSGNTIYF.

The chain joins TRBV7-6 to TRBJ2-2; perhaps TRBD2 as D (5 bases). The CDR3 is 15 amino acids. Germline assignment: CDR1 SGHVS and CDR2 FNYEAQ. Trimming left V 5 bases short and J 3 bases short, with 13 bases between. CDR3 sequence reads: CASSTQPGDTGELFF. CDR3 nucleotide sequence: TGTGCCAGCAGCACGCAGCCCGGGGACACCGGGGAGCTGTTTTTT.

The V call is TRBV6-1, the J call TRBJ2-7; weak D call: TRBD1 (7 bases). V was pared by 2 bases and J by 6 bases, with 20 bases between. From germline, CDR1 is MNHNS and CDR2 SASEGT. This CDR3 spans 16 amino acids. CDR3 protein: CASSEWRAGGSTEQYF. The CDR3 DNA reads TGTGCCAGCAGTGAATGGCGTGCAGGGGGGAGCACCGAGCAGTACTTC.